Below, one TCR beta chain is given with its context. No antigen is known for it. The sample holds no much larger clone one base away, and base qualities are not on file. Additional DNA sequences in this sample encode the identical CDR3. Whole blood was collected in K2EDTA tubes by collaborating institutions according to the institutions' own protocols. For TCRbeta analysis, collaborator samples were shipped as frozen whole blood, as isolated PBMCs, or as DNA extracted from either sample type. This sample is drawn from a study of blood T cell repertoires in COVID-19 (dated by TCRdb to 2018 to 2020). With regard to the full study: Samples from collaborators originated in the United States, Italy and Spain and spanned both the acute and convalescent phases of COVID-19. The material from the prospective study consisted of cDNA or gDNA derived from T cells, B-cell-depleted T cells, or PBMCs. Deeply sampled blood TCRbeta repertoires from subjects exposed to, actively infected with, or recovered from COVID-19 were included in the dataset. The repertoires were released in a freely available public database meant as a resource for research on the immune response to SARS-CoV-2. Samples were obtained from the ongoing ImmuneRACE study (first 160 participants) and from 1,254 subjects provided by 6 global collaborators. Nearly every sample came with metadata listing a de-identified subject ID, COVID-19 status, age in years and sex. Where HLA class I and class II types were available, the types were taken from metadata supplied by the sample provider, not from assay-based typing.

On the study overall, not on this receptor specifically: The amount of clinical and demographic metadata varied by source and participant and was provided uncurated.

The CDR3 runs 14 residues from the cysteine to the phenylalanine. The kept DNA is CDR3 alone, 42 bases in frame from the first base. Trimming takes 1 base from V and 8 bases from J, and the germline ends sit 9 bases apart. The germline V gene gives CDR1 as SNHLY and CDR2 as FYNNEI. TCRbeta CDR3 regions were amplified from genomic DNA by means of the immunoSEQ Assay, a bias-controlled multiplex PCR. The paper's processing steps were these. The number of nucleated cells in each sample was estimated from the amplification of reference gene primers within the assay. To quantify the absolute abundance of each unique TCRbeta CDR3 rearrangement, sequence reads were collapsed and filtered. For each sample, productive Simpson clonality was calculated as the square root of Simpson's diversity index across productive rearrangements. The immuneACCESS repertoire file appears here via TCRdb, limited to in-frame rearrangements. These files lack a portion of the clones; in checked studies, under half of the deficit traces to unresolved V genes, and the cause of the others is not known. The V and J calls and clone size were taken over from that table, and D and trimming were inferred from the DNA. This sample is represented by about 170,000 clones; 90% of them were singletons. The ten largest account for around 0.5% of the sample.

Sample: peripheral blood. Recombination linked TRBV2 to TRBJ1-6; there is no confident call for the D gene. This sequence originates from a man aged 45 to 65 with acute or convalescent COVID-19. Here is the DNA: TGTGCCAGCAGTGAAGGGAGGGTCCATTCACCCCTCCACTTT. Translated, this gives CASSEGRVHSPLHF.